Presented here are 2 T cell receptor beta chains from one specimen sequenced in a study of T-cell memory formation after mild COVID-19. TCRdb re-derived calls from the 5' RACE reads in MiXCR, one entry per CDR3 protein. The sample records about 610,000 distinct CDR3 sequences, 15% to 20% being singletons. Sequenced material: PBMCs or a T cell subset sorted from them (not recorded which). The source is an adult woman who had mild COVID-19 (a few samples of this study predate the infection). Cell type and time point are not known.

The chain recombines TRBV20-1 with TRBJ2-1, with TRBD1 as a possible D gene (6 bases). This CDR3 has 18 residues. The V end was cut by 3 bases, the J end by 2 bases, with 23 bases between. Germline CDR1 reads DFQATT; CDR2 reads SNEGSKA (reference sequence). CDR3 amino acids: CSARTEWGHRTAYNEQFF. The CDR3 region has the DNA TGCAGTGCTAGGACCGAATGGGGACACCGAACGGCCTACAATGAGCAGTTCTTC.

This clonotype was detected a few times. This chain uses TRBV6-5 with TRBJ2-1; possibly TRBD2 for D (6 bases). Trimming stripped 5 bases from V and 7 bases from J, with 15 bases between. This CDR3 comprises 14 residues. Per the germline V gene, CDR1 is MNHEY and CDR2 is SVGAGI. Here the CDR3 DNA reads TGTGCCAGCAGTCAGGGACTCCGGCTTAATGAGCAGTTCTTC. It specifies CASSQGLRLNEQFF.